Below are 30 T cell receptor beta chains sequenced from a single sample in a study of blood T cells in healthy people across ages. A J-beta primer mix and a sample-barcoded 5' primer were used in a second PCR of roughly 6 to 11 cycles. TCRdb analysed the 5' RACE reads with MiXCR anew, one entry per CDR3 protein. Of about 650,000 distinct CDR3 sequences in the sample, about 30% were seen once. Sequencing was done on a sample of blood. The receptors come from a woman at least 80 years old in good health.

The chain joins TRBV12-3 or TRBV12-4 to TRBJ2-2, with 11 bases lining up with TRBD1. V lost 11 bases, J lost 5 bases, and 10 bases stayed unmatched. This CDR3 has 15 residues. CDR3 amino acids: CAGIADRGRTGELFF. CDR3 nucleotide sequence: TGTGCCGGCATTGCGGACAGGGGGCGGACCGGGGAGCTGTTTTTT.

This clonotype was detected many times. The CDR3, as DNA: TGTGCCAGCAGTTCGGGACTAGCGGGGGCGAATCAGTTCTTC. This gives the protein CASSSGLAGANQFF. The genes are TRBV6-5 and TRBJ2-1, with 14 nucleotides matching TRBD2. This CDR3 is built from 14 residues. CDR1 and CDR2 (germline): MNHEY, SVGAGI. V trimming: 4 bases; J trimming: 13 bases; junction bases outside the gene matches: 6.

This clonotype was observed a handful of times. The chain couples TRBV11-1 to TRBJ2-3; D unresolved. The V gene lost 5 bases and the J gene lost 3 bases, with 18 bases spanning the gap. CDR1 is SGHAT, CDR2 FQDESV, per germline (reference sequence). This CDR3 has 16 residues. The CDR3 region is CASSETYRQSTDTQYF. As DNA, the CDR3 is TGTGCCAGCAGCGAGACGTACCGGCAGTCAACAGATACGCAGTATTTT. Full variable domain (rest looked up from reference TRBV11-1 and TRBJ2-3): EAEVAQSPRYKITEKSQAVAFWCDPISGHATLYWYRQILGQGPELLVQFQDESVVDDSQLPKDRFSAERLKGVDSTLKIQPAELGDSAMYLCASSETYRQSTDTQYFGPGTRLTVL.

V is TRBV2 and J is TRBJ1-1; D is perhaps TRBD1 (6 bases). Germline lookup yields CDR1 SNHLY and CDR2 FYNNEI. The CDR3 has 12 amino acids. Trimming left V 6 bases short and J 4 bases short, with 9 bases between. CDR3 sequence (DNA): TGTGCCAGCAGACAGGGCACCACTGAAGCTTTCTTT. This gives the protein CASRQGTTEAFF.

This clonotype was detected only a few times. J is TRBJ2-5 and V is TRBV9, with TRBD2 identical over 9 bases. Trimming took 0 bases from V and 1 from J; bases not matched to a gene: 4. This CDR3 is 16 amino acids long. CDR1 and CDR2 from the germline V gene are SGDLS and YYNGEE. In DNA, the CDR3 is TGTGCCAGCAGCGTAGGGGGGCGGGGGGGCCAAGAGACCCAGTACTTC. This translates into CASSVGGRGGQETQYF.

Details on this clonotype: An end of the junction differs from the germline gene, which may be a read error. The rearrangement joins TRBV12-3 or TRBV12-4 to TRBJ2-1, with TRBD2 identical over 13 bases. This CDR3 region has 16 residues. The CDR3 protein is CAGRSGTSGKYNEQFF. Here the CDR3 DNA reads TGTGCCGGCAGATCCGGGACTAGCGGGAAATACAATGAGCAGTTCTTC.

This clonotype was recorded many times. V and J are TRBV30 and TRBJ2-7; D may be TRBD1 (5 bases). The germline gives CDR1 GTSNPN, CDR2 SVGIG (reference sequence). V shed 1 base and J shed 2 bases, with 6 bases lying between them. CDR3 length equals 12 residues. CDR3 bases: TGTGCCTGGAGTGAGACAGCCTACGAGCAGTACTTC. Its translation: CAWSETAYEQYF.

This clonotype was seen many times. The CDR3 is CASSSLGGGDIQYF. CDR3 nucleotides: TGTGCCAGCAGTTCCCTAGGGGGGGGGGACATTCAGTACTTC. The V gene is TRBV6-5, the J gene TRBJ2-4; D might be TRBD2 (7 bases). The germline V gene has CDR1 MNHEY and CDR2 SVGAGI. Between the trimmed V and J ends, which lost 4 bases and 8 bases, there was a span of 15 bases. There are 14 residues in the CDR3.

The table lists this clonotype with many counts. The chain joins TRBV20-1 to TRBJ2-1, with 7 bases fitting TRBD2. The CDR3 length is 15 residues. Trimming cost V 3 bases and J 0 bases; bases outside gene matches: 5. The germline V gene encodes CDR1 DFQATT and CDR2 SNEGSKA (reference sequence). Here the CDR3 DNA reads TGCAGTGCTAGCCCCCCGGGGGGCTCCTACAATGAGCAGTTCTTC. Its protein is CSASPPGGSYNEQFF.

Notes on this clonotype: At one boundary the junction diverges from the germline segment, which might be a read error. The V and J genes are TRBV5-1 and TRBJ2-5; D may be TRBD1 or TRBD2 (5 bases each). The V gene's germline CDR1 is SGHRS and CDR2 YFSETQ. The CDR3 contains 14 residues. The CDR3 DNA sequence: TGCGCCAGCAGCTTGAACGGGGCGCAAGACACCCAGTACTTC. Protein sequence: CASSLNGAQDTQYF. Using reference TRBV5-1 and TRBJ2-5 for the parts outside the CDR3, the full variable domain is KAGVTQTPRYLIKTRGQQVTLSCSPISGHRSVSWYQQTPGQGLQFLFEYFSETQRNKGNFPGRFSGRQFSNSRSEMNVSTLELGDSALYLCASSLNGAQDTQYFGPGTRLLVL.

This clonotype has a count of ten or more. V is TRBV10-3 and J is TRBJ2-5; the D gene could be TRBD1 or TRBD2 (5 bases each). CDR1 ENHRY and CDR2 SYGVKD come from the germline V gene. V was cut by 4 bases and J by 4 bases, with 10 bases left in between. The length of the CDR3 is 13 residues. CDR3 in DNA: TGTGCCATCAGTGGGTCAGGGAGAGAGACCCAGTACTTC. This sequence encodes CAISGSGRETQYF.

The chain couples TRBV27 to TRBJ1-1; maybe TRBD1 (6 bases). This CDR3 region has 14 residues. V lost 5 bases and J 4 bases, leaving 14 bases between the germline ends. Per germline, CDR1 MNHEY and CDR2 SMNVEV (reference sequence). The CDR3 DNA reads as TGTGCCAGCAGTATCCCAGGGGTGCGCACTGAAGCTTTCTTT. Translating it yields CASSIPGVRTEAFF.

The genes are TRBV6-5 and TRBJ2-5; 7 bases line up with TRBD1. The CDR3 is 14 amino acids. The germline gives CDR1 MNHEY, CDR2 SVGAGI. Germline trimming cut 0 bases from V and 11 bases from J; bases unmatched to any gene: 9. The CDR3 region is CASSYSTGREEQYF. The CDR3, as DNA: TGTGCCAGCAGTTACTCGACAGGGCGCGAGGAACAGTACTTC.

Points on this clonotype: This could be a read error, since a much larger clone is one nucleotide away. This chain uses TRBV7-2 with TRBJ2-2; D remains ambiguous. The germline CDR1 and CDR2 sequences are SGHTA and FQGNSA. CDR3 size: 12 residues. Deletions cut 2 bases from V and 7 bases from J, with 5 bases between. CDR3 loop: CASSLRSGELFF. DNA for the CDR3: TGTGCCAGCAGCTTAAGAAGCGGGGAGCTGTTTTTT. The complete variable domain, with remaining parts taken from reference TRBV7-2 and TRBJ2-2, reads GAGVSQSPSNKVTEKGKDVELRCDPISGHTALYWYRQSLGQGLEFLIYFQGNSAPDKSGLPSDRFSAERTGGSVSTLTIQRTQQEDSAVYLCASSLRSGELFFGEGSRLTVL.

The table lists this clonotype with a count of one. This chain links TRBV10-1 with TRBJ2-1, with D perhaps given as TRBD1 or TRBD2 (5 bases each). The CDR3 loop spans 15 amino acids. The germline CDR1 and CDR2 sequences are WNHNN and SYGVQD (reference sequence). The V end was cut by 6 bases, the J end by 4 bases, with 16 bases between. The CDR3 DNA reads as TGCGCCAGCAGAGGGACGGGAAGGGTTTACAATGAGCAGTTCTTC. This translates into CASRGTGRVYNEQFF.

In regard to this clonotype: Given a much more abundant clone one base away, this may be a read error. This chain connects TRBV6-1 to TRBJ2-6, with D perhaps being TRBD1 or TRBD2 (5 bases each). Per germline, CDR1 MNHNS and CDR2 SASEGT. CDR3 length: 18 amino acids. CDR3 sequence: CASRPNPGLVSGAYVLTF. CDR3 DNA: TGTGCCAGCAGGCCCAATCCGGGGCTAGTCTCTGGGGCCTACGTCCTGACTTTC.

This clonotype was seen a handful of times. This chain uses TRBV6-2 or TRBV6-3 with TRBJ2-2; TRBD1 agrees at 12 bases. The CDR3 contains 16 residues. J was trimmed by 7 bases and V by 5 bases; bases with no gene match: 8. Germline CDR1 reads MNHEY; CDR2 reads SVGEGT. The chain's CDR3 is CASSTRDRGLIGELFF. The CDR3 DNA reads TGTGCCAGCAGTACGAGGGACAGGGGGCTCATCGGGGAGCTGTTTTTT.

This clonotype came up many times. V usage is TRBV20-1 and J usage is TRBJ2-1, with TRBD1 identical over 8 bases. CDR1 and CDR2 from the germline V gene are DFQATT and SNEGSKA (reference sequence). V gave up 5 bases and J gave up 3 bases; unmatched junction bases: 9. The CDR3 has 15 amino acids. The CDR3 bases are TGCAGTGCTCGTACCGGGACAGGAGGCTACAATGAGCAGTTCTTC. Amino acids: CSARTGTGGYNEQFF.

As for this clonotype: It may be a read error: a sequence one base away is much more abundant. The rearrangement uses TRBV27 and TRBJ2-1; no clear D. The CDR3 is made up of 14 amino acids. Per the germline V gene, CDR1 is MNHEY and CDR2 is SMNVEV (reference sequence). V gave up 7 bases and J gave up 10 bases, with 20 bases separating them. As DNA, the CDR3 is TGTGCCAGCAATACCTCGGGCCGAGCCTACGAGCAGTTCTTC. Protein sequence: CASNTSGRAYEQFF.

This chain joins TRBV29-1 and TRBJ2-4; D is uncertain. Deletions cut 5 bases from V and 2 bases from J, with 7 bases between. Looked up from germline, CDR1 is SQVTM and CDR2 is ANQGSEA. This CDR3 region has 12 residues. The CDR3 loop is CSVSPTKNIQYF. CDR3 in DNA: TGCAGCGTTTCCCCGACCAAAAACATTCAGTACTTC. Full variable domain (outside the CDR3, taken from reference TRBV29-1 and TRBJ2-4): SAVISQKPSRDICQRGTSLTIQCQVDSQVTMMFWYRQQPGQSLTLIATANQGSEATYESGFVIDKFPISRPNLTFSTLTVSNMSPEDSSIYLCSVSPTKNIQYFGAGTRLSVL.

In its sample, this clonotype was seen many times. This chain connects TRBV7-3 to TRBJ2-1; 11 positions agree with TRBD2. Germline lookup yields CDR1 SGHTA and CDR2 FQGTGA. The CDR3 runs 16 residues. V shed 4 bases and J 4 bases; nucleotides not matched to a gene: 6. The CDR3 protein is CASSSLAGGPYNEQFF. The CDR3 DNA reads TGTGCCAGCAGCTCCCTAGCGGGGGGACCATACAATGAGCAGTTCTTC.

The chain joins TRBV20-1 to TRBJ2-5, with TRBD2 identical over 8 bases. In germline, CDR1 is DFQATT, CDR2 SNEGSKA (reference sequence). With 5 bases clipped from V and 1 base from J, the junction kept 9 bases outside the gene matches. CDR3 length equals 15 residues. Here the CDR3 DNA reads TGCAGTGCTCCGGCGGGGGGCGTCCGCCAAGAGACCCAGTACTTC. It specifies CSAPAGGVRQETQYF.

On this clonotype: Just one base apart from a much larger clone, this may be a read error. The CDR3 spells CASSQEDRRGGGQYF. DNA for the CDR3: TGTGCCAGCAGCCAAGAGGACCGCAGGGGCGGAGGGCAGTACTTC. The chain couples TRBV3-1 to TRBJ2-5, with D possibly being TRBD1 or TRBD2 (6 bases each). The ends were cut back, 0 bases at V and 11 bases at J, with 19 bases in the middle. CDR1 LGHDT and CDR2 YNNKEL come from the germline V gene (reference sequence). The length of the CDR3 is 15 residues.

The DNA of the CDR3 is TGTGCCATCAGTGAGACCCCGAGAGACGAGCAGTACTTC. It encodes CAISETPRDEQYF. The J gene is TRBJ2-5, the V gene TRBV10-3; D gene uncertain. The DNA end lines up better with TRBJ2-7; the J call may be wrong. The CDR3 contains 13 residues. Germline V CDR1 and CDR2: ENHRY, SYGVKD.

DNA for the CDR3: TGTGCCAGCCGGCGGGGGTGGGATAGCAATCAGCCCCAGCATTTT. This sequence encodes CASRRGWDSNQPQHF. V and J are TRBV6-5 and TRBJ1-5, with TRBD1 as a possible D gene (5 bases). Germline V gene lookup returns CDR1 MNHEY and CDR2 SVGAGI. Deletions cut 8 bases from V and 0 bases from J, with 14 bases between. This CDR3 comprises 15 residues.

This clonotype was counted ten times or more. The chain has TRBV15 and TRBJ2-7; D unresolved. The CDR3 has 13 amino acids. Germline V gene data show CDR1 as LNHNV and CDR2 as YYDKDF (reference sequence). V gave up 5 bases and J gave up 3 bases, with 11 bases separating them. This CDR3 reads CATSPRLVYEQYF. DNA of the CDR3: TGTGCCACCAGCCCCCGATTGGTCTACGAGCAGTACTTC.

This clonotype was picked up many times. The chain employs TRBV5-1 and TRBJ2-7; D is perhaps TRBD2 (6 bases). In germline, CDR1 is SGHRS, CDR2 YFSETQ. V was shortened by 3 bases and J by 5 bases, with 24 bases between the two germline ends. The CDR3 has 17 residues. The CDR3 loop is CASSSGLLSGVSHEQYF. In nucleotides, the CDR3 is TGCGCCAGCAGCTCGGGACTGCTGTCGGGCGTTTCCCACGAGCAGTACTTC.

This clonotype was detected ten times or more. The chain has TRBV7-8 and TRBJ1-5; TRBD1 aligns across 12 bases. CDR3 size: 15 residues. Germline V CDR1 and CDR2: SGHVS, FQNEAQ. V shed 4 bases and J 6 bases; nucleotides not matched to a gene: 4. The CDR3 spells CASSWDRGHGQPQHF. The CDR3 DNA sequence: TGTGCCAGCAGCTGGGACAGGGGGCACGGTCAGCCCCAGCATTTT.

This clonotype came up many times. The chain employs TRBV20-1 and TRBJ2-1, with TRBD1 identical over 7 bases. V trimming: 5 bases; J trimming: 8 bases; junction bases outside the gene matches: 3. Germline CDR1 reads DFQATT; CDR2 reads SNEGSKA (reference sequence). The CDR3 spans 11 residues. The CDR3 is CSARQGYEQFF. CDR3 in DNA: TGCAGTGCTCGACAGGGCTATGAGCAGTTCTTC.

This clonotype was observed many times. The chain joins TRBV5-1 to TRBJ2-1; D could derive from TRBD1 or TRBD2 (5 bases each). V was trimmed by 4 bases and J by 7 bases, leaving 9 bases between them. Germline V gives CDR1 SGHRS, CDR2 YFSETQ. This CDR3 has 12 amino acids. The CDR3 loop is CASSGGINEQFF. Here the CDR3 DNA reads TGCGCCAGCAGCGGGGGAATAAATGAGCAGTTCTTC.